The 27 T cell receptor beta chains below all came from one sample that was sequenced in a study of blood T cell repertoires in COVID-19. Here immunoSEQ multiplex PCR was the method, and the copy in TCRdb shows in-frame clones only, minus some. The sample holds over 300,000 clones, approximately 85% seen once. Sequenced material: PBMCs or T cells enriched from blood (not recorded which). The receptors originated from a man aged 25-40 years who had recovered from COVID-19.

This clone was observed a few times. The chain uses TRBV6-6 and TRBJ2-1; 9 bases are shared with TRBD2. This CDR3 is 16 amino acids long. Germline-derived CDR1 and CDR2 are MNHNY and SVGAGI (reference sequence). The V segment lost 2 bases and the J segment 6 bases; nucleotides outside the gene matches: 8. In nucleotides, the CDR3 is TGTGCCAGCAGTTACCGAGCGGGGGGCCTAGCCAATGAGCAGTTCTTC. It codes for CASSYRAGGLANEQFF.

This clone came up a few times. The chain employs TRBV3-1 (or the pseudogene TRBV3-2) and TRBJ1-3; a weak D match, TRBD1 (6 bases). Trimming took 4 bases from V and 0 from J, leaving 7 bases between them. Germline V CDR1 and CDR2: LGHDT, YNNKEL (reference sequence). This CDR3 comprises 14 residues. The CDR3 DNA is TGTGCCAGCAGCCCAGGGGTCTCTGGAAACACCATATATTTT. It specifies CASSPGVSGNTIYF.

The chain carries TRBV19 and TRBJ1-1, with D hard to call. CDR1 is LNHDA and CDR2 is SQIVND in the germline V gene (reference sequence). V lost 2 bases to trimming and J lost 12 bases, with 22 bases between them. The CDR3 has 15 residues. The CDR3 sequence is CASSIYPRGSKESFF. Written as DNA, the CDR3 is TGTGCCAGTAGTATATACCCACGAGGGTCTAAAGAATCTTTCTTT.

The gene calls are TRBV27 and TRBJ2-7, with 8 bases fitting TRBD2. The CDR3 is made up of 14 amino acids. V shed 3 bases and J 7 bases; nucleotides not matched to a gene: 8. Per the germline V gene, CDR1 is MNHEY and CDR2 is SMNVEV (reference sequence). CDR3 protein: CASSLSGTRIEQYF. The DNA of the CDR3 is TGTGCCAGCAGTTTGTCTGGGACTAGGATAGAGCAGTACTTC.

This clone was seen just once. The V and J genes are TRBV4-2 and TRBJ1-1; no clear D gene. The CDR3 spans 17 residues. Germline V lookup: CDR1 LGHNA, CDR2 YNFKEQ. V dropped 0 bases and J dropped 5 bases, with 19 bases sitting between them. For the CDR3, the DNA is TGTGCCAGCAGCCAAGATCTCGCGGGAAAGGTGGAAACTGAAGCTTTCTTT. Amino acids: CASSQDLAGKVETEAFF.

V and J are TRBV5-1 and TRBJ1-1, with D uncertain. Germline-derived CDR1 and CDR2 are SGHRS and YFSETQ. CDR3 size: 15 residues. With 2 bases removed from V and 0 bases from J, the gap between germline ends came to 11 bases. Here the CDR3 DNA reads TGCGCCAGCAGCTTAGGTCAGGAAATGAACACTGAAGCTTTCTTT. Its translation: CASSLGQEMNTEAFF.

The chain links TRBV5-8 to TRBJ2-2; TRBD2 might be the D (6 bases). Per germline, CDR1 SGHTS and CDR2 YDEGEE. CDR3 length: 17 residues. Trimming stripped 3 bases from V and 3 bases from J, with 18 bases between. The CDR3 DNA reads TGTGCCAGCAGCTCCCAGACTAGTCGACCCGACACCGGGGAGCTGTTTTTT. It is translated as CASSSQTSRPDTGELFF.

The chain is built from TRBV2 and TRBJ2-7; a possible D gene is TRBD1 (5 bases). V gave up 4 bases and J gave up 2 bases, with 12 bases separating them. This CDR3 spans 14 amino acids. Germline CDR1 is SNHLY and CDR2 is FYNNEI. CDR3 sequence: CASSAPGNTYEQYF. The CDR3 DNA reads TGTGCCAGCAGTGCTCCAGGGAACACCTACGAGCAGTACTTC. The complete variable domain, with remaining parts taken from reference TRBV2 and TRBJ2-7, reads EPEVTQTPSHQVTQMGQEVILRCVPISNHLYFYWYRQILGQKVEFLVSFYNNEISEKSEIFDDQFSVERPDGSNFTLKIRSTKLEDSAMYFCASSAPGNTYEQYFGPGTRLTVT.

This clone is a singleton in its sample. This chain joins TRBV7-3 and TRBJ1-6, with D possibly TRBD1 on 5 matching bases. Trimming removed 2 bases at V and 9 bases at J, with 17 bases between. CDR3 length equals 16 residues. Germline V lookup: CDR1 SGHTA, CDR2 FQGTGA. CDR3 in amino acids: CASSLGARGEGSPLHF. DNA of the CDR3: TGTGCCAGCAGCTTAGGGGCCAGAGGGGAGGGTTCACCCCTCCACTTT.

V and J are TRBV5-5 and TRBJ1-2; maybe TRBD1 (6 bases). Germline values: CDR1 SGHKS, CDR2 YYEKEE (reference sequence). This CDR3 is built from 14 residues. Trimming left V 4 bases short and J 5 bases short, with 15 bases between. CDR3 in DNA: TGTGCCAGCAGCCCAGCGACAGGCGATTATGGCTACACCTTC. Translating gives CASSPATGDYGYTF.

The rearrangement links TRBV5-6 to TRBJ2-7; 7 bases are shared with TRBD1. With 5 bases clipped from V and 6 bases from J, the junction kept 2 bases outside the gene matches. Germline V gene lookup returns CDR1 SGHDT and CDR2 YYEEEE. The CDR3 contains 11 residues. Here the CDR3 DNA reads TGTGCCAGCAGAGGGGGCCGCGAGCAGTACTTC. Its translation: CASRGGREQYF.

The chain links TRBV2 to TRBJ2-7, with TRBD1 identical over 7 bases. V lost 8 bases and J lost 3; bases outside the gene matches: 16. Germline V gene sequence: CDR1 SNHLY, CDR2 FYNNEI. This CDR3 region has 16 residues. DNA for the CDR3: TGTGCCAGCCTCCTGTTAAACCGGGACAGTGGCTACGAGCAGTACTTC. Translation gives CASLLLNRDSGYEQYF.

The chain combines TRBV15 with TRBJ1-3, with D perhaps matching TRBD1 (5 bases). V was cut by 5 bases and J by 0 bases, with 14 bases left in between. This CDR3 has 16 amino acids. CDR1 is LNHNV and CDR2 is YYDKDF in the germline V gene (reference sequence). In DNA form, the CDR3 reads TGTGCCACCAGCGGGGTAGGGGCTATCTCTGGAAACACCATATATTTT. Protein sequence: CATSGVGAISGNTIYF.

This rearrangement joins TRBV6-2 or TRBV6-3 to TRBJ2-5; perhaps TRBD2 as D (6 bases). V was clipped by 5 bases and J by 4 bases, with 20 bases between them. The CDR3 has 16 residues. CDR1 MNHEY and CDR2 SVGEGT come from the germline V gene. CDR3 in DNA: TGTGCCAGCAGTCCGATAAAGGGAGGCGACATAGAGACCCAGTACTTC. As protein: CASSPIKGGDIETQYF.

The rearrangement links TRBV5-4 to TRBJ2-1; 9 positions match TRBD2. CDR1 SGHNT and CDR2 YYREEE come from the germline V gene (reference sequence). The junction had 2 bases not matched to a gene; V was cut back by 4 bases and J by 0 bases. This CDR3 contains 15 residues. In DNA form, the CDR3 reads TGTGCCAGCAGCGCGACTAGCGGCTCCTACAATGAGCAGTTCTTC. It is translated as CASSATSGSYNEQFF.

This chain connects TRBV4-1 to TRBJ2-4, with 7 bases lining up with TRBD2. Looked up from germline, CDR1 is MGHRA and CDR2 is YSYEKL. The junction had 5 bases not matched to a gene; V was cut back by 0 bases and J by 9 bases. CDR3 size: 14 residues. DNA for the CDR3: TGCGCCAGCAGCCAAGAGGGAGGGGAGGTCATTCAGTACTTC. Its protein product is CASSQEGGEVIQYF.

The chain uses TRBV9 and TRBJ1-3, with 9 bases fitting TRBD1. Germline-derived CDR1 and CDR2 are SGDLS and YYNGEE. The CDR3 has 14 amino acids. The V gene end was trimmed by 0 bases and the J gene end by 8 bases; junction bases not matched to a gene: 3. The CDR3 bases are TGTGCCAGCAGCGTAGGGACAGGGGTATACACCATATATTTT. As protein: CASSVGTGVYTIYF. Full variable domain (missing parts from reference TRBV9 and TRBJ1-3): DSGVTQTPKHLITATGQRVTLRCSPRSGDLSVYWYQQSLDQGLQFLIQYYNGEERAKGNILERFSAQQFPDLHSELNLSSLELGDSALYFCASSVGTGVYTIYFGEGSWLTVV.

V is TRBV11-2 and J is TRBJ2-7; 8 bases agree with TRBD2. V trimming: 6 bases; J trimming: 0 bases; junction bases outside the gene matches: 1. The CDR3 length is 13 residues. CDR1 and CDR2 from the germline V gene are SGHAT and FQNNGV. The CDR3 nucleotides read TGTGCCAGCAGGCGGGGGGTCTCCTACGAGCAGTACTTC. This gives the protein CASRRGVSYEQYF.

The chain combines TRBV3-1 (or the pseudogene TRBV3-2) with TRBJ1-2; a weak D match, TRBD1 (6 bases). V dropped 0 bases and J dropped 8 bases, with 7 bases sitting between them. The CDR3 has 12 amino acids. Germline loops: CDR1 LGHDT, CDR2 YNNKEL (reference sequence). For the CDR3, the DNA is TGTGCCAGCAGCCAAGACGACAGGGGCTACACCTTC. Encoded protein: CASSQDDRGYTF.

The chain recombines TRBV2 with TRBJ2-2; unclear D gene. The germline gives CDR1 SNHLY, CDR2 FYNNEI. The germline V and J ends were trimmed by 0 bases and 2 bases, with 7 bases remaining between them. The length of the CDR3 is 15 residues. DNA of the CDR3: TGTGCCAGCAGTGAAGCATATCTCAACACCGGGGAGCTGTTTTTT. Translation gives CASSEAYLNTGELFF.

This clone was observed a single time. CDR3 DNA: TGTGCCACCAGCAGAGATTTGGGGCAGGGGTCCTACGAGCAGTACTTC. This sequence encodes CATSRDLGQGSYEQYF. The chain couples TRBV15 to TRBJ2-7; tentative D call: TRBD1 (6 bases). The CDR3 has 16 residues. V lost 0 bases to trimming and J lost 1 base, with 13 bases between them. The germline V gene encodes CDR1 LNHNV and CDR2 YYDKDF (reference sequence).

To note about this clone: This sample also contains other DNA sequences that code for the same CDR3. The chain's CDR3 is CASRDRGNYGYTF. The CDR3 DNA follows: TGTGCCAGCAGGGACAGGGGCAACTATGGCTACACCTTC. This rearrangement joins TRBV6-5 to TRBJ1-2; 9 bases agree with TRBD1. CDR3 length: 13 residues. Trimming cost V 6 bases and J 2 bases; bases outside gene matches: 1. The germline V gene has CDR1 MNHEY and CDR2 SVGAGI.

This chain links TRBV5-1 with TRBJ1-2; D is ambiguous. The germline V gene encodes CDR1 SGHRS and CDR2 YFSETQ. Deletions cut 1 base from V and 4 bases from J, with 11 bases between. The CDR3 extends over 14 amino acids. CDR3 loop: CASSLIETFYGYTF. CDR3 bases: TGCGCCAGCAGCTTGATTGAGACATTCTATGGCTACACCTTC. The complete variable domain, with remaining parts taken from reference TRBV5-1 and TRBJ1-2, reads KAGVTQTPRYLIKTRGQQVTLSCSPISGHRSVSWYQQTPGQGLQFLFEYFSETQRNKGNFPGRFSGRQFSNSRSEMNVSTLELGDSALYLCASSLIETFYGYTFGSGTRLTVV.

The gene calls are TRBV7-8 and TRBJ1-5, with 9 positions matching TRBD1. Trimming cost V 3 bases and J 3 bases; bases outside gene matches: 9. The germline V gene encodes CDR1 SGHVS and CDR2 FQNEAQ. This CDR3 is built from 17 residues. CDR3 in amino acids: CASSLGTGHPNNQPQHF. Here the CDR3 DNA reads TGTGCCAGCAGCTTGGGGACAGGGCATCCCAACAATCAGCCCCAGCATTTT. Based on the CDR3 plus reference TRBV7-8 and TRBJ1-5, the full variable domain is GAGVSQSPRYKVAKRGQDVALRCDPISGHVSLFWYQQALGQGPEFLTYFQNEAQLDKSGLPSDRFFAERPEGSVSTLKIQRTQQEDSAVYLCASSLGTGHPNNQPQHFGDGTRLSIL.

This rearrangement joins TRBV14 to TRBJ1-1, with 8 bases identical to TRBD1. This CDR3 is built from 14 residues. Trimming removed 0 bases from V and 6 bases from J; junction bases left unmatched: 3. Germline CDR1 SGHDN, CDR2 FVKESK. CDR3 sequence (DNA): TGTGCCAGCAGCCAAGACAGGGGGCTTTCTGAAGCTTTCTTT. Protein sequence: CASSQDRGLSEAFF.

A single count supports this clone. The chain has TRBV9 and TRBJ1-1, with D uncertain. CDR1 and CDR2 from the germline V gene are SGDLS and YYNGEE. This CDR3 spans 15 amino acids. V lost 4 bases and J 1 base, leaving 14 bases between the germline ends. As DNA, the CDR3 is TGTGCCAGCAGCCACTTTCCGGAGAGGAACACTGAAGCTTTCTTT. Its protein is CASSHFPERNTEAFF.

This chain connects TRBV11-2 to TRBJ1-3; D is unclear. Germline loops: CDR1 SGHAT, CDR2 FQNNGV. This CDR3 comprises 15 residues. V lost 0 bases and J lost 0, with 6 bases in between. The CDR3 DNA follows: TGTGCCAGCAGCTTAGACGGGAGCTCTGGAAACACCATATATTTT. Its protein product is CASSLDGSSGNTIYF.